The rows below give T cell receptor beta chains drawn from one sample of a study of T cells in Graves' hyperthyroidism and ophthalmopathy. TCRdb re-called the multiplex PCR reads with MiXCR, one entry per CDR3 protein. Found here are 500,000 to 650,000 distinct CDR3 sequences, 13% to 15% of them singletons; the top ten hold around 13%. Source material: blood. Source of these receptors: a woman in her 40s with Graves' hyperthyroidism. CDR3s include the opening cysteine and the closing phenylalanine or tryptophan. Fields, in order: D gene, J gene, clone size, V gene, CDR3 DNA, CDR3 protein. The D gene is left open where the match is weak. Where a row states a size, it is once, few, many or the class of an expanded clone; other rows omit it.

TRBD2 TRBJ2-5 many TRBV12-3/TRBV12-4 TGTGCCAGCAGCCTCGGACTAGCCGAAAAAGAGACCCAGTACTTC CASSLGLAEKETQYF
- TRBJ1-2 many TRBV7-9 TGTGCCAGCAGCTTAGGGCGGGCTGGCTACACCTTC CASSLGRAGYTF
- TRBJ1-4 few TRBV29-1 TGCAGCGTGGGGGCCAGTAATGAAAAACTGTTTTTT CSVGASNEKLFF
- TRBJ1-6 many TRBV15 TGTGCCACCAGCACGACAGGTCGGAATTCACCCCTCCACTTT CATSTTGRNSPLHF
TRBD1 TRBJ1-2 few TRBV7-9 TGTGCCAGCAGCTTAGCAGGCAGGGGGTGGCTTGGCTACACCTTC CASSLAGRGWLGYTF
TRBD1 TRBJ2-7 - TRBV20-1 TGCAGTGCCCCGGGACAGGGGGCAAACGAGCAGTACTTC CSAPGQGANEQYF
- TRBJ1-5 many TRBV20-1 TGCAGTGCACAGACAGGCGGTAGCAATCAGCCCCAGCATTTT CSAQTGGSNQPQHF
- TRBJ2-7 - TRBV29-1 TGCAGCGTTGAAAATCAATTAGCTGACTACGAGCAGTACTTC CSVENQLADYEQYF
TRBD2 TRBJ2-2 - TRBV10-3 TGTGCCACCCTAGCGGGAGTAAGCACCGGGGAGCTGTTTTTT CATLAGVSTGELFF
- TRBJ1-1 - TRBV6-5 TGTGCCAGCAGTAACCGGCAGGGTGAAGCTTTCTTT CASSNRQGEAFF
- TRBJ1-3 few TRBV28 TGTGCCAGCACCCAGGGGAGAAATGGAAACACCATATATTTT CASTQGRNGNTIYF
TRBD1 TRBJ1-1 - TRBV6-6 TGTGCCAGCAGTTACTCGGCAGGGGGCACTGAAGCTTTCTTT CASSYSAGGTEAFF
- TRBJ2-5 few TRBV5-1 TGCGCCAGCAGCTTGGAGGGTGAGGAGACCCAGTACTTC CASSLEGEETQYF
TRBD1 TRBJ1-2 many TRBV13 TGTGCCAGCAGCTTCAACAGGGGGCGCGATGGCTACACCTTC CASSFNRGRDGYTF
- TRBJ2-7 - TRBV28 TGTGCCAGCAGTTTAATAGGTGGCAGAGACTACGAGCAGTACTTC CASSLIGGRDYEQYF
- TRBJ2-1 many TRBV28 TGTGCCAGCAGTTTAGAGGTTACTAGTTTAGGCCTTGAGCAGTTCTTC CASSLEVTSLGLEQFF
TRBD2 TRBJ2-1 - TRBV6-1 TGTGCCAGCAGTGCGGGACTAGCAACCCCTGAGCAGTTCTTC CASSAGLATPEQFF
TRBD2 TRBJ2-1 many TRBV29-1 TGCAGCGTTGACGGGCTTGGCGGGAGGTCCTACAATGAGCAGTTCTTC CSVDGLGGRSYNEQFF
TRBD2 TRBJ2-1 many TRBV7-2 TGTGCCAGCAGCTTAGGGAGCGGGAGGGGCGATGAGCAGTTCTTC CASSLGSGRGDEQFF
- TRBJ1-6 - TRBV18 TGTGCCAGCAGCAGGGAGTATAATTCACCCCTCCACTTT CASSREYNSPLHF
- TRBJ1-1 many TRBV5-4 TGTGCCAGCAGCCGGGACGGGGGGGCTGAAGCTTTCTTT CASSRDGGAEAFF
TRBD1 TRBJ2-7 many TRBV6-5 TGTGCCAGCAGTTACTCGGGACAGGGCTACGAGCAGTACTTC CASSYSGQGYEQYF
- TRBJ2-3 many TRBV28 TGTGCCAGCAGTTTAGGCCTCACGAGGGTAGATACGCAGTATTTT CASSLGLTRVDTQYF
- TRBJ1-3 - TRBV19 TGTGCCAGTAGTATCGGCGGTGGGTCTGGAAACACCATATATTTT CASSIGGGSGNTIYF
- TRBJ1-2 many TRBV6-1 TGTGCCAGCAGTGAAAGGGACACCGCTAACTATGGCTACACCTTC CASSERDTANYGYTF
- TRBJ2-2 - TRBV29-1 TGCAGCGTTGAGAGAACCGGGGAGCTGTTTTTT CSVERTGELFF
TRBD2 TRBJ2-1 - TRBV6-5 TGTGCCAGCAGTTACTCCCTAGCGGGACACAATGAGCAGTTCTTC CASSYSLAGHNEQFF
TRBD2 TRBJ2-1 many TRBV20-1 TGCAGTGCTAGAGTGGGGCTAGCGGGTCCTATCTTCCAGTTCTTC CSARVGLAGPIFQFF
TRBD1 TRBJ2-3 many TRBV28 TGTGCCAGCAGTCCCCAACACAGGGGCTTTTCCCCCGATACGCAGTATTTT CASSPQHRGFSPDTQYF
TRBD1 TRBJ1-1 many TRBV12-3/TRBV12-4 TGTGCCAGCAGCCCCGGACAGGGTATTAGGAACACTGAAGCTTTCTTT CASSPGQGIRNTEAFF
TRBD1 TRBJ2-1 many TRBV7-2 TGTGCCAGCAGCCCGGGACAGTATCCCAATGAGCAGTTCTTC CASSPGQYPNEQFF
- TRBJ1-4 many TRBV3-1 TGTGCCAGCAGCCAAGAGGGAACTAATGAAAAACTGTTTTTT CASSQEGTNEKLFF
- TRBJ1-1 many TRBV27 TGTGCCAGCAGTTTATACCAGGGTGTGAACACTGAAGCTTTCTTT CASSLYQGVNTEAFF
- TRBJ1-6 - TRBV27 TGTGCCAGCAGCCCCACAGGGAGGTCCTATAATTCACCCCTCCACTTT CASSPTGRSYNSPLHF
- TRBJ2-1 many TRBV5-1 TGCGCCAGCAGCTCTTTTGCGGGGAACAATGAGCAGTTCTTC CASSSFAGNNEQFF
TRBD1 TRBJ1-4 - TRBV20-1 TGCAGTGCCATGTGGACAGGGGGCGGTGAAAAACTGTTTTTT CSAMWTGGGEKLFF
- TRBJ1-5 many TRBV27 TGTGCCAGCAGTACCCGACAGGCCGGACGGAGGGGCAATCAGCCCCAGCATTTT CASSTRQAGRRGNQPQHF
TRBD1 TRBJ1-2 - TRBV29-1 TGCAGCGTTGAGGGCTCCGGGACAGGGGTTAGCTATGGCTACACCTTC CSVEGSGTGVSYGYTF
- TRBJ2-6 - TRBV28 TGTGCCACGAAAGGACACAGCTCTGGGGCCAACGTCCTGACTTTC CATKGHSSGANVLTF
TRBD1 TRBJ2-2 many TRBV18 TGTGCCAGCTCACCAGCGTTACTGGGACAGTTAAACACCGGGGAGCTGTTTTTT CASSPALLGQLNTGELFF
- TRBJ2-2 - TRBV19 TGTGCCAGTACGTATGGCCCAGGGCGAGAAAACACCGGGGAGCTGTTTTTT CASTYGPGRENTGELFF
TRBD2 TRBJ2-1 many TRBV20-1 TGCAGTGCTAGAGATACTAGCGGATACAATGAGCAGTTCTTC CSARDTSGYNEQFF
- TRBJ2-1 few TRBV9 TGTGCCAGCAGCGTAGACGGTAGCAGCAATGAGCAGTTCTTC CASSVDGSSNEQFF
- TRBJ2-1 - TRBV16 TGTGCCAGCAGCCAAATAAGTATAGATAATGAGCAGTTCTTC CASSQISIDNEQFF
TRBD1 TRBJ1-4 - TRBV5-6 TGTGCCAGCAGCTCATCGACAGGGGCGAATGAAAAACTGTTTTTT CASSSSTGANEKLFF
- TRBJ2-1 - TRBV6-1 TGTGCCAGCTCAAACCCGGGGAGCGCTGAGCAGTTCTTC CASSNPGSAEQFF
TRBD2 TRBJ2-2 - TRBV2 TGTGCCAGCAGTGCGCGGGAGCATCCCGGGGAGCTGTTTTTT CASSAREHPGELFF
TRBD1 TRBJ1-2 few TRBV28 TGTGCCAGCAGTTTAGGGGGACAGGGGAACAGCTATGGCTACACCTTC CASSLGGQGNSYGYTF
TRBD2 TRBJ2-5 - TRBV11-2 TGTGCCAGCAGTCCCCTTGTAGCGGGAGGGCCGGAAGAGACCCAGTACTTC CASSPLVAGGPEETQYF
TRBD1 TRBJ1-1 many TRBV29-1 TGCAGCGCCGAACCTCCTGCGGGACAGGGGGAGAACACTGAAGCTTTCTTT CSAEPPAGQGENTEAFF
TRBD1 TRBJ1-2 - TRBV4-1 TGCGCCAGCAGCCAAGAGACAGGGGCGGATGGCTACACCTTC CASSQETGADGYTF
TRBD2 TRBJ2-3 - TRBV4-1 TGCGCCAGCAGCCGGTCCCCTACTAGCGGGAGGGCCCAGGGAGATACGCAGTATTTT CASSRSPTSGRAQGDTQYF
- TRBJ2-4 many TRBV27 TGTGCCAGCCAGGACAGCTTCCCTTTTCTAGCCAAAAACATTCAGTACTTC CASQDSFPFLAKNIQYF
- TRBJ2-1 - TRBV27 TGTGCCAGCAGTCACAGTAGGTCAGAGCAGTTCTTC CASSHSRSEQFF
- TRBJ2-3 many TRBV11-2 TGTGCCAGCAGCCAAACCCCAGGGTATAGAGATACGCAGTATTTT CASSQTPGYRDTQYF
TRBD1 TRBJ2-4 - TRBV20-1 TGCAGTGCTAGAGAGCCACAGGGGACCAAAAACATTCAGTACTTC CSAREPQGTKNIQYF
- TRBJ2-7 few TRBV5-6 TGTGCCAGCAGCTGGACAACGTTCGGGGCGGACGAGCAGTACTTC CASSWTTFGADEQYF
- TRBJ2-5 many TRBV7-6 TGTGCCAGCACCAAAAACAGGGGGAGGGCCGGGGAGGAGACCCAGTACTTC CASTKNRGRAGEETQYF
- TRBJ2-7 few TRBV19 TGTGCCAGTAGTGGCAGTGGAATCTACGAGCAGTACTTC CASSGSGIYEQYF
- TRBJ1-4 many TRBV3-1 TGTGCCAGCAGCCCCCCTCGGGCAGGGACTAACGAAAAACTGTTTTTT CASSPPRAGTNEKLFF